This entry lists 26 T cell receptor beta chains sequenced from one sample in a study of T cell responses to AZD1222 COVID-19 vaccine. The table came from immunoSEQ multiplex PCR; TCRdb's copy has only in-frame clones and leaves some out. Found here are about 100,000 clones, about 88% of them singletons; the top ten hold 2.5% to 3.5%. Sequencing was performed on peripheral blood, taken on day 0 of AZD1222 vaccination. The receptor set was obtained from an adult in good health.

CDR3: CASSPGPEVGAFF. As DNA, the CDR3 is TGTGCCAGCTCACCTGGACCCGAGGTAGGGGCTTTCTTT. The chain links TRBV18 to TRBJ1-1; D is unresolved. Germline V gene sequence: CDR1 KGHSH, CDR2 LQKENI. V lost 3 bases and J lost 11, with 16 bases in between. CDR3 size: 13 residues.

This chain connects TRBV4-3 to TRBJ2-7; weak D call: TRBD1 (6 bases). This CDR3 has 15 amino acids. Germline values: CDR1 LGHNA, CDR2 YSLEER. The V gene lost 2 bases and the J gene lost 4 bases, with 15 bases spanning the gap. CDR3: CASSQLRDTSYEQYF. The CDR3 bases are TGCGCCAGCAGCCAACTTAGGGACACCTCATACGAGCAGTACTTC.

The chain recombines TRBV9 with TRBJ2-1; a possible D gene is TRBD2 (5 bases). Trimming took 1 base from V and 5 from J, leaving 13 bases between them. The V gene's germline CDR1 is SGDLS and CDR2 YYNGEE. The CDR3 totals 15 residues. The CDR3 loop reads CASSVQDGINNEQFF. The CDR3 region has the DNA TGTGCCAGCAGCGTACAGGACGGGATAAACAATGAGCAGTTCTTC.

This chain's CDR3 is CAIRPGQENTEAFF. In DNA form, the CDR3 reads TGTGCCATCAGGCCGGGACAGGAGAACACTGAAGCTTTCTTT. The chain couples TRBV10-3 to TRBJ1-1; TRBD1 agrees at 8 bases. With V trimmed by 6 bases and J by 1 base, 4 bases remained unmatched. The CDR3 runs to 14 residues. Germline V gene lookup returns CDR1 ENHRY and CDR2 SYGVKD.

The chain couples TRBV9 to TRBJ1-2; D possibly corresponds to TRBD1 (6 bases). CDR3 length: 16 amino acids. CDR1 and CDR2 (germline): SGDLS, YYNGEE. The V end was cut by 3 bases, the J end by 2 bases, with 17 bases between. CDR3 nucleotides: TGTGCCAGCAGCGGGGGGCCAGACCCACTAAACTATGGCTACACCTTC. The encoded protein is CASSGGPDPLNYGYTF.

The chain couples TRBV5-1 to TRBJ1-1; D remains ambiguous. The germline V gene has CDR1 SGHRS and CDR2 YFSETQ. The CDR3 is 13 amino acids. The V end lost 0 bases, the J end lost 7 bases, and 10 bases lay between the germline ends. CDR3 sequence (DNA): TGCGCCAGCAGCTTGGTATCTGGGTATGAAGCTTTCTTT. Its protein is CASSLVSGYEAFF.

CDR3 coding DNA: TGTGCCAGCAGCTTTAGCGGCACAGATACGCAGTATTTT. This translates into CASSFSGTDTQYF. This sequence joins TRBV7-3 and TRBJ2-3; D is possibly TRBD2 (5 bases). The CDR3 loop spans 13 amino acids. The V and J ends lost 3 bases and 1 base respectively, with 5 bases between them. Germline V gene data show CDR1 as SGHTA and CDR2 as FQGTGA.

This chain links TRBV5-8 with TRBJ1-2; TRBD1 aligns across 10 bases. V shed 3 bases and J 4 bases; nucleotides not matched to a gene: 9. The length of the CDR3 is 16 residues. Looked up from germline, CDR1 is SGHTS and CDR2 is YDEGEE. CDR3 loop: CASSSTGTGAVYGYTF. The DNA for the CDR3 is TGTGCCAGCAGCTCTACCGGGACAGGGGCTGTCTATGGCTACACCTTC. Filled out from reference TRBV5-8 and TRBJ1-2, the complete variable domain reads EAGVTQSPTHLIKTRGQQATLRCSPISGHTSVYWYQQALGLGLQFLLWYDEGEERNRGNFPPRFSGRQFPNYSSELNVNALELEDSALYLCASSSTGTGAVYGYTFGSGTRLTVV.

The count of this clone is one. The chain uses TRBV7-9 and TRBJ2-1; TRBD1 is a possible D gene (5 bases). Germline values: CDR1 SEHNR, CDR2 FQNEAQ (reference sequence). Trimming took 2 bases from V and 10 from J, leaving 12 bases between them. The CDR3 totals 13 residues. The CDR3 DNA follows: TGTGCCAGCAGCTTAAGTGGGGCAGGAGAGCAGTTCTTC. Amino acids: CASSLSGAGEQFF.

This clone appeared a single time. CDR3 sequence reads: CAWSQSGRVQETQYF. The CDR3 nucleotides are TGTGCCTGGAGTCAATCGGGACGGGTCCAAGAGACCCAGTACTTC. This chain links TRBV30 with TRBJ2-5; either TRBD1 or TRBD2 may supply D (5 bases each). The CDR3 consists of 15 residues. CDR1 is GTSNPN, CDR2 SVGIG, per germline (reference sequence). The V and J ends lost 2 bases and 1 base respectively, with 14 bases between them.

This chain links TRBV5-5 with TRBJ2-1; possibly TRBD1 for D (6 bases). Per the germline V gene, CDR1 is SGHKS and CDR2 is YYEKEE (reference sequence). V lost 0 bases to trimming and J lost 7 bases, with 20 bases between them. This CDR3 comprises 17 residues. The CDR3 sequence: CASSLVFSPLGGNEQFF. The CDR3 nucleotides are TGTGCCAGCAGCTTGGTTTTTAGCCCCTTAGGGGGAAATGAGCAGTTCTTC.

V is TRBV6-6 and J is TRBJ1-6, with D possibly TRBD1 on 5 matching bases. Germline V lookup: CDR1 MNHNY, CDR2 SVGAGI (reference sequence). Trimming removed 5 bases at V and 7 bases at J, with 12 bases between. There are 14 residues in the CDR3. CDR3 sequence: CASSLIGENSPLHF. The CDR3 bases are TGTGCCAGCAGTCTAATAGGGGAGAATTCACCCCTCCACTTT.

This clone was picked up one time. V gene TRBV3-1 (or the pseudogene TRBV3-2) combines with J gene TRBJ2-2, with D maybe TRBD2 (6 bases). The germline V gene has CDR1 LGHDT and CDR2 YNNKEL (reference sequence). CDR3 length: 15 amino acids. Trimming took 2 bases from V and 13 from J, leaving 20 bases between them. CDR3 loop: CASSQSTSPPLGLFF. Here the CDR3 DNA reads TGTGCCAGCAGCCAAAGTACTAGCCCCCCGTTGGGGCTGTTTTTT.

The V and J genes are TRBV5-1 and TRBJ1-3; D is unclear. The V end lost 0 bases, the J end lost 4 bases, and 11 bases lay between the germline ends. The CDR3 sequence is 15 residues long. Germline lookup yields CDR1 SGHRS and CDR2 YFSETQ. This chain's CDR3 is CASSLVSDGGNTIYF. CDR3 bases: TGCGCCAGCAGCTTGGTTTCTGACGGAGGAAACACCATATATTTT.

This clone was observed a single time. This rearrangement joins TRBV30 to TRBJ1-6; 8 bases match TRBD1. Germline CDR1 and CDR2: GTSNPN and SVGIG (reference sequence). V shed 5 bases, J shed 10 bases, and the junction held 7 bases outside the gene matches. The CDR3 sequence is 13 residues long. The CDR3 loop reads CAWVQGAGSPLHF. Written as DNA, the CDR3 is TGTGCCTGGGTTCAGGGGGCAGGATCACCCCTCCACTTT.

The J gene is TRBJ2-1, the V gene TRBV27; 11 bases line up with TRBD1. The CDR3 consists of 16 residues. With 7 bases clipped from V and 3 bases from J, the junction kept 8 bases outside the gene matches. Germline-derived CDR1 and CDR2 are MNHEY and SMNVEV (reference sequence). This CDR3 is CASTYYGTGGYNEQFF. The CDR3 DNA reads TGTGCCAGCACCTATTACGGGACAGGGGGCTACAATGAGCAGTTCTTC.

In nucleotides, the CDR3 is TGTGCCAGCAGAGGGACAGTCCAGAATTCACCCCTCCACTTT. Its translation is CASRGTVQNSPLHF. V gene TRBV6-5 combines with J gene TRBJ1-6; 7 positions agree with TRBD1. J lost 7 bases, V lost 6 bases, and 6 bases had no gene match. The CDR3 is 14 amino acids. Germline CDR1 reads MNHEY; CDR2 reads SVGAGI.

The CDR3 spells CATSRDMTPNYGYTF. CDR3 nucleotide sequence: TGTGCCACCAGCAGAGATATGACACCTAACTATGGCTACACCTTC. The chain uses TRBV15 and TRBJ1-2; D is uncertain. The CDR3 has 15 residues. Germline CDR1 and CDR2: LNHNV and YYDKDF (reference sequence). V was clipped by 0 bases and J by 0 bases, with 8 bases between them.

The chain links TRBV5-4 to TRBJ2-7, with D unclear. Trimming removed 0 bases at V and 7 bases at J, with 11 bases between. CDR3 length equals 13 residues. Per the germline V gene, CDR1 is SGHNT and CDR2 is YYREEE (reference sequence). The CDR3 DNA is TGTGCCAGCAGCTTGGAAGGAGAGGCAGAGCAGTACTTC. The encoded protein is CASSLEGEAEQYF.

CDR3: CASSYDRPANTEAFF. In nucleotides, the CDR3 is TGTGCCAGCAGTTATGACCGACCGGCGAACACTGAAGCTTTCTTT. J is TRBJ1-1 and V is TRBV6-2 or TRBV6-3; D unresolved. The CDR3 covers 15 residues. The V end lost 3 bases, the J end lost 1 base, and 12 bases lay between the germline ends. In germline, CDR1 is MNHEY, CDR2 SVGEGT.

CDR3 sequence reads: CASSLFRGGNQPQHF. DNA of the CDR3: TGTGCCAGCAGTTTATTCCGGGGAGGCAATCAGCCCCAGCATTTT. The chain employs TRBV27 and TRBJ1-5; no clear D. The germline V gene has CDR1 MNHEY and CDR2 SMNVEV (reference sequence). The CDR3 runs to 15 residues. The V and J ends lost 1 base and 2 bases respectively, with 9 bases between them.

The chain carries TRBV30 and TRBJ1-2, with no clear D. The V gene lost 0 bases and the J gene lost 4 bases, with 9 bases spanning the gap. Germline CDR1 reads GTSNPN; CDR2 reads SVGIG (reference sequence). This CDR3 comprises 13 residues. CDR3 region: CAWSVREIYGYTF. In DNA form, the CDR3 reads TGTGCCTGGAGTGTACGTGAGATCTATGGCTACACCTTC.

The chain's CDR3 is CASSLAIVYGYTF. The CDR3 DNA reads TGTGCCAGCAGCTTGGCCATAGTCTATGGCTACACCTTC. The chain uses TRBV5-8 and TRBJ1-2; D is uncertain. V lost 0 bases and J 4 bases, leaving 7 bases between the germline ends. The CDR3 runs to 13 residues. The germline gives CDR1 SGHTS, CDR2 YDEGEE. The variable domain in full, with the rest retrieved from reference TRBV5-8 and TRBJ1-2, is EAGVTQSPTHLIKTRGQQATLRCSPISGHTSVYWYQQALGLGLQFLLWYDEGEERNRGNFPPRFSGRQFPNYSSELNVNALELEDSALYLCASSLAIVYGYTFGSGTRLTVV.

The V gene is TRBV11-3, the J gene TRBJ1-1; 7 nucleotides line up with TRBD1. Germline V gene lookup returns CDR1 SGHNT and CDR2 YENEEA. V gave up 5 bases and J gave up 4 bases; unmatched junction bases: 4. The CDR3 is 13 residues long. The DNA of the CDR3 is TGTGCCAGCAGCCGTGGGACAGCCACTGAAGCTTTCTTT. Translated: CASSRGTATEAFF.

The chain joins TRBV18 to TRBJ2-1, with D uncertain. The ends were cut back, 1 base at V and 7 bases at J, with 17 bases in the middle. The CDR3 has 16 amino acids. Germline loops: CDR1 KGHSH, CDR2 LQKENI. The CDR3 here is CASSPRAGRHGNEQFF. The CDR3 DNA is TGTGCCAGCTCACCACGGGCCGGGCGGCACGGAAATGAGCAGTTCTTC.

The rearrangement links TRBV5-8 to TRBJ2-5; TRBD2 matches at 9 bases. CDR3 length: 15 residues. Per germline, CDR1 SGHTS and CDR2 YDEGEE. The V segment lost 2 bases and the J segment 3 bases; nucleotides outside the gene matches: 5. The CDR3 sequence is CASSLGTSTEETQYF. The CDR3 DNA reads as TGTGCCAGCAGCTTAGGGACTAGCACTGAAGAGACCCAGTACTTC. The full variable domain, in which reference TRBV5-8 and TRBJ2-5 provide the parts outside the CDR3, is EAGVTQSPTHLIKTRGQQATLRCSPISGHTSVYWYQQALGLGLQFLLWYDEGEERNRGNFPPRFSGRQFPNYSSELNVNALELEDSALYLCASSLGTSTEETQYFGPGTRLLVL.